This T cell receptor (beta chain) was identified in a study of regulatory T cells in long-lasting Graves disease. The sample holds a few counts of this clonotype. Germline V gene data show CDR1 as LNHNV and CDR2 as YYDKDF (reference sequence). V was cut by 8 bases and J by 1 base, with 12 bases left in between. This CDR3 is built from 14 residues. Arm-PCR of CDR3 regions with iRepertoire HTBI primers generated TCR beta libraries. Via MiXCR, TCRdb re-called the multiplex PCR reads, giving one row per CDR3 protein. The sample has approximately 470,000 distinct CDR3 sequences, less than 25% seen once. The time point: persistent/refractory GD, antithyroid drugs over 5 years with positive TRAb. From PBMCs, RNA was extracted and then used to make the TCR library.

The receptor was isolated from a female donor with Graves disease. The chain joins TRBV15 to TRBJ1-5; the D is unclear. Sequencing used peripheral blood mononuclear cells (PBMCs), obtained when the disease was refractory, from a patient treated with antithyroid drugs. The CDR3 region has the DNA TGTGCCACCGCCGAACGGGGAAGCAATCAGCCCCAGCATTTT. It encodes CATAERGSNQPQHF.